Described below is a single TCR beta chain sequence and its context. This entry belongs to a study of blood T cell repertoires in COVID-19. Losses at the gene ends were 1 base for V and 11 bases for J; bases not matched to a gene: 2. This CDR3 region has 12 residues. The germline V gene has CDR1 SGHDT and CDR2 YYEEEE. Only in-frame clones appear in the TCRdb table, and some are missing; sequencing was by immunoSEQ multiplex PCR. Among a few hundred thousand clones listed, 91% were seen once. The origin of this receptor is a person under 35 with COVID-19, enrolled during active disease. This rearrangement joins TRBV5-6 to TRBJ2-7, with 11 bases matching TRBD2. The sample taken for sequencing was peripheral blood. This CDR3 is CASSLSSGRKYF. The CDR3 region has the DNA TGTGCCAGCAGCTTGTCTAGCGGGAGGAAGTACTTC.